One and the same sample provided the 20 T cell receptor beta chains below, sequenced in a study of shared clonotypes between healthy human individuals. Using immunoSEQ multiplex PCR, the repertoire was profiled, and TCRdb retains in-frame clones only, with some absent. The data contain over 2 million clones, just under 95% of them singletons. The sequenced sample was naive CD4+ T cells from PBMCs. The subset here: CD45RA+ positively selected. Source of these receptors: a man between 18 and 29 years old in good health. Some clones in this sample may be carry-over from other donors' samples.

V gene TRBV5-1 combines with J gene TRBJ2-4, with TRBD2 as a possible D gene (5 bases). The CDR3 is 14 residues long. Per germline, CDR1 SGHRS and CDR2 YFSETQ. Trimming stripped 7 bases from V and 8 bases from J, with 19 bases between. The CDR3 region is CASAFARRSDIQYF. The CDR3 bases are TGCGCCAGCGCCTTTGCCCGGAGGTCGGACATTCAGTACTTC.

This clone was seen once. The gene calls are TRBV9 and TRBJ2-2; 10 positions agree with TRBD2. CDR1 is SGDLS and CDR2 is YYNGEE in the germline V gene. J was trimmed by 7 bases and V by 3 bases; bases with no gene match: 9. The CDR3 extends over 16 amino acids. In DNA form, the CDR3 reads TGTGCCAGCAGCGCAAGCGGGAGGGCCGAAGTCGGGGAGCTGTTTTTT. Translating gives CASSASGRAEVGELFF.

Details on this clone: Other DNA sequences within the sample encode an identical CDR3. V is TRBV5-1 and J is TRBJ1-1; D call uncertain. Looked up from germline, CDR1 is SGHRS and CDR2 is YFSETQ. V gave up 0 bases and J gave up 1 base, with 10 bases separating them. CDR3 length equals 15 residues. Here the CDR3 DNA reads TGCGCCAGCAGCTTGGAGGGTTCCAGGAACACTGAAGCTTTCTTT. Amino acids: CASSLEGSRNTEAFF.

The chain has TRBV28 and TRBJ2-3; TRBD2 matches at 8 bases. CDR1 and CDR2 (germline): MDHEN, SYDVKM. CDR3 length: 14 residues. V shed 5 bases, J shed 1 base, and the junction held 2 bases outside the gene matches. The CDR3 sequence: CASSKRGRTDTQYF. In DNA, the CDR3 is TGTGCCAGCAGTAAGCGGGGGCGCACAGATACGCAGTATTTT.

The rearrangement uses TRBV7-9 and TRBJ2-7; the D gene is possibly TRBD1 (6 bases). The germline V gene has CDR1 SEHNR and CDR2 FQNEAQ (reference sequence). The CDR3 sequence is 15 residues long. V lost 0 bases, J lost 7 bases, and 16 bases lay in between. Here the CDR3 reads CASSLAGTQVWEQYF. For the CDR3, the DNA is TGTGCCAGCAGCTTAGCCGGGACACAGGTATGGGAGCAGTACTTC.

The chain uses TRBV10-3 and TRBJ2-2, with a tentative D call TRBD2 (6 bases). CDR3 length equals 16 residues. Trimming shortened V by 5 bases and J by 6 bases, and 19 bases separated the two germline ends. Germline CDR1 reads ENHRY; CDR2 reads SYGVKD. The CDR3 nucleotides read TGTGCCATCAGTCGAACCTCGGGCAGGGAGGCCGGGGAGCTGTTTTTT. This codes for CAISRTSGREAGELFF.

Only one count was recorded for this clone. A junction end diverges from the germline sequence, so it may reflect a read error. The rearrangement joins TRBV7-2 to TRBJ1-2, with 7 bases that match TRBD1. This CDR3 region has 16 residues. Per the germline V gene, CDR1 is SGHTA and CDR2 is FQGNSA. CDR3 protein: CASSLGQALPKYGYTF. CDR3 in DNA: TGTGCCAGCAGCCTAGGACAGGCGCTCCCTAAGTATGGCTACACCTTC.

Concerning this clone: The sample contains more than one DNA sequence encoding this CDR3. The CDR3 sequence is CSASGRTEAFF. The CDR3 nucleotides read TGCAGTGCTAGCGGAAGGACTGAAGCTTTCTTT. The chain is built from TRBV20-1 and TRBJ1-1; D gene ambiguous. V was cut by 3 bases and J by 5 bases, with 7 bases left in between. The CDR3 runs 11 residues. Germline CDR1 DFQATT, CDR2 SNEGSKA (reference sequence).

The sample holds one count of this clone. The chain has TRBV28 and TRBJ2-7; 10 bases are shared with TRBD2. This CDR3 spans 20 amino acids. After removal of 3 bases from V and 3 bases from J, the junction contained 20 bases not matched to a gene. Germline CDR1 reads MDHEN; CDR2 reads SYDVKM. CDR3 nucleotide sequence: TGTGCCAGCAGTTTTGAAGGAGCGGGAGGGTCCTTCTGGGGGAACTACGAGCAGTACTTC. Its translation: CASSFEGAGGSFWGNYEQYF.

The V and J genes are TRBV7-2 and TRBJ2-2; 11 positions match TRBD1. J gave up 6 bases and V 3 bases, and 9 bases lay outside the gene matches. The CDR3 sequence is 17 residues long. Germline V gene lookup returns CDR1 SGHTA and CDR2 FQGNSA. CDR3 in amino acids: CASSFPTGTGGPGELFF. The CDR3 region has the DNA TGTGCCAGCAGCTTCCCGACGGGGACAGGGGGGCCCGGGGAGCTGTTTTTT.

The J gene is TRBJ1-4, the V gene TRBV6-4; D is possibly TRBD1 (5 bases). Germline V gives CDR1 MRHNA, CDR2 SNTAGT. Deletions cut 5 bases from V and 2 bases from J, with 12 bases between. The CDR3 covers 15 residues. In DNA form, the CDR3 reads TGTGCCAGCAGTTACGGGGGGACTACTAATGAAAAACTGTTTTTT. Amino acids: CASSYGGTTNEKLFF.

This clone was picked up one time. The J gene is TRBJ2-7, the V gene TRBV7-6; 8 nucleotides match TRBD1. Trimming removed 1 base from V and 2 bases from J; junction bases left unmatched: 10. Germline V gives CDR1 SGHVS, CDR2 FNYEAQ. The CDR3 contains 17 residues. The CDR3 DNA follows: TGTGCCAGCAGCTTAGGGACAGGGACCCCATCCCCCTACGAGCAGTACTTC. Translation gives CASSLGTGTPSPYEQYF.

In this sample, this clone turned up once. The V and J genes are TRBV28 and TRBJ1-2, with 8 positions matching TRBD1. The V and J ends lost 4 bases and 5 bases, in that order; junction bases with no gene match: 6. Germline V CDR1 and CDR2: MDHEN, SYDVKM. The CDR3 spans 14 residues. The CDR3 loop is CASSYGQGWYGYTF. In DNA form, the CDR3 reads TGTGCCAGCAGTTACGGACAGGGATGGTATGGCTACACCTTC.

About this clone: Other DNA sequences in the same sample also yield this CDR3. J is TRBJ1-2 and V is TRBV15; tentative D call: TRBD1 (5 bases). The length of the CDR3 is 15 residues. Trimming cost V 0 bases and J 3 bases, with 11 bases left between them. The V gene's germline CDR1 is LNHNV and CDR2 YYDKDF (reference sequence). This chain's CDR3 is CATSRDPRGDYGYTF. For the CDR3, the DNA is TGTGCCACCAGCAGAGATCCACGGGGCGACTATGGCTACACCTTC.

The table lists this clone with a count of one. This may be a read error: a much more frequent sequence differs by one nucleotide. Other DNA sequences from this sample encode an identical CDR3 as well. This sequence joins TRBV2 and TRBJ1-1; D is unclear. V lost 4 bases, J lost 1 base, and 4 bases lay in between. The CDR3 covers 12 residues. CDR1 and CDR2 from the germline V gene are SNHLY and FYNNEI. The CDR3 is CASSVQNTEAFF. CDR3 nucleotide sequence: TGTGCCAGCAGTGTACAGAACACTGAAGCTTTCTTT.

As to this clone: This sample also contains other DNA sequences that code for the same CDR3. The chain is built from TRBV30 and TRBJ1-1; 7 bases agree with TRBD1. This CDR3 spans 15 amino acids. With 0 bases clipped from V and 0 bases from J, the junction kept 4 bases outside the gene matches. CDR1 is GTSNPN and CDR2 is SVGIG in the germline V gene (reference sequence). The DNA of the CDR3 is TGTGCCTGGAGTGTCGGCGGGACAGTGAACACTGAAGCTTTCTTT. Protein: CAWSVGGTVNTEAFF.

This chain uses TRBV28 with TRBJ2-2; 7 nucleotides agree with TRBD1. CDR1 and CDR2 from the germline V gene are MDHEN and SYDVKM. V lost 1 base, J lost 1 base, and 9 bases stayed unmatched. This CDR3 comprises 18 residues. As DNA, the CDR3 is TGTGCCAGCAGTTTATCCCGACAGGGACGATGGAACACCGGGGAGCTGTTTTTT. It specifies CASSLSRQGRWNTGELFF.

This clone has only a few counts. This specimen includes other DNA sequences encoding the same CDR3. V gene TRBV5-1 combines with J gene TRBJ1-2; 9 positions agree with TRBD1. The CDR3 loop spans 13 amino acids. Per germline, CDR1 SGHRS and CDR2 YFSETQ. J was trimmed by 6 bases and V by 0 bases; bases with no gene match: 0. CDR3: CASSLDRGHGYTF. DNA for the CDR3: TGCGCCAGCAGCTTGGACAGGGGGCATGGCTACACCTTC.

The chain has TRBV7-2 and TRBJ2-7; D is ambiguous. V was clipped by 2 bases and J by 4 bases, with 12 bases between them. CDR3 size: 14 residues. Looked up from germline, CDR1 is SGHTA and CDR2 is FQGNSA. CDR3 region: CASSLNPPAYEQYF. The CDR3 DNA reads as TGTGCCAGCAGCTTAAACCCCCCGGCTTACGAGCAGTACTTC. Complete variable domain (other parts from reference TRBV7-2 and TRBJ2-7): GAGVSQSPSNKVTEKGKDVELRCDPISGHTALYWYRQSLGQGLEFLIYFQGNSAPDKSGLPSDRFSAERTGGSVSTLTIQRTQQEDSAVYLCASSLNPPAYEQYFGPGTRLTVT.

This clone was picked up one time. The chain is built from TRBV28 and TRBJ2-7, with TRBD1 matching 8 bases. The CDR3 loop spans 16 amino acids. Losses at the gene ends were 3 bases for V and 1 base for J; bases not matched to a gene: 8. The germline CDR1 and CDR2 sequences are MDHEN and SYDVKM. The CDR3 nucleotides read TGTGCCAGCAGTTTCGTCTTCGGGACAGGTTCCTACGAGCAGTACTTC. It specifies CASSFVFGTGSYEQYF.